This T cell receptor beta chain was documented in a study of metastatic and nonmetastatic thyroid tumors. General study findings and limits: Reported TCR beta diversity, measured in blood and tumor, was significantly higher for malignant thyroid tumors than for benign nodules.

No treatment had been given to any patient before thyroid surgery. Note on this clone: The antigen is unknown.

Methods used by the authors: It was from CDR3 differences across clinicopathological groups that a distant-metastasis classifier for papillary thyroid cancer was built. TCRdb used MiXCR to call clones anew from the PCR reads. TCRdb's processing, not the authors' own work, is the source of the V and J calls. The sample lists 23,000 or so clones, less than 25% seen once, with under 9% in the top ten. Trimming removed 2 bases from V and 7 bases from J, with 11 bases in between. Germline lookup yields CDR1 MGHRA and CDR2 YSYEKL. The CDR3 length is 14 residues. The specimen was blood. The rearrangement links TRBV4-1 to TRBJ2-2; D not resolved. This clonotype originated in a female donor with papillary thyroid cancer or a benign thyroid nodule (not recorded which). Some clones in this sample may be carry-over from other donors' samples. In DNA, the CDR3 is TGCGCCAGCAGCCAAAGGATAGGTCTCGGGGAGCTGTTTTTT. The encoded protein is CASSQRIGLGELFF.